The clone carrying this T cell receptor (beta chain) has more than one count but fewer than ten. What it recognizes is unknown. This entry comes from a study of T cells in Graves' hyperthyroidism and ophthalmopathy. Germline V gene lookup returns CDR1 DFQATT and CDR2 SNEGSKA (reference sequence). The CDR3 spans 11 residues. V lost 6 bases and J 3 bases, leaving 9 bases between the germline ends. Findings and caveats of the study: Ophthalmopathy, which appeared later, was predicted by the model a median roughly 6.4 months before onset.

Amplified TCR beta CDR3 regions derived from RNA transcripts. HTBI primers were employed in a first-round RT-PCR of the TCR CDR3. One entry per CDR3 protein results from TCRdb running MiXCR on the multiplex PCR reads. There are some 350,000 distinct CDR3 sequences in the sample; 13% to 15% occur only once, and about 21% lies in the top ten. The chain is built from TRBV20-1 and TRBJ2-7, with D unclear. The source is a woman between 55 and 75 years old with Graves' ophthalmopathy. The sample comprised blood. The DNA of the CDR3 is TGCAGTGCCCCTGGGATCTACGAGCAGTACTTC. It encodes CSAPGIYEQYF.